This T cell receptor (beta chain) derives from a study of blood T cells in healthy people across ages. Study conclusions and caveats: It was found that TCR beta diversity correlated strongly with the percentage of naive T cells. There were more naive CD4+ cells and higher diversity in long-lived donors than in aged donors.

The second PCR ran roughly 6 to 11 cycles with a sample-barcoded 5' primer and J-beta primers. Each of the cDNA molecules was tagged by a template-switch adaptor with 12 random nucleotides. Each CDR3 protein is one row after TCRdb ran MiXCR on the 5' RACE reads. The sample records some 1,000,000 distinct CDR3 sequences, approximately 26% being singletons. V shed 3 bases and J shed 5 bases, with 4 bases lying between them. There are 10 residues in the CDR3. Germline V lookup: CDR1 SQVTM, CDR2 ANQGSEA. Turning to this clonotype: Its specificity is unknown.

Separately, the same data were catalogued under a study of T cells of mothers and their children. That report notes: Thymic selection molds TCR recombination output in a comparable way in related and unrelated pairs.

J is TRBJ1-1 and V is TRBV29-1; D is unclear. Sequenced input: blood. The receptor comes from a girl aged 2 to 9 in good health. The CDR3 DNA follows: TGCAGCGTTGAGGAGACTGAAGCTTTCTTT. It encodes CSVEETEAFF.